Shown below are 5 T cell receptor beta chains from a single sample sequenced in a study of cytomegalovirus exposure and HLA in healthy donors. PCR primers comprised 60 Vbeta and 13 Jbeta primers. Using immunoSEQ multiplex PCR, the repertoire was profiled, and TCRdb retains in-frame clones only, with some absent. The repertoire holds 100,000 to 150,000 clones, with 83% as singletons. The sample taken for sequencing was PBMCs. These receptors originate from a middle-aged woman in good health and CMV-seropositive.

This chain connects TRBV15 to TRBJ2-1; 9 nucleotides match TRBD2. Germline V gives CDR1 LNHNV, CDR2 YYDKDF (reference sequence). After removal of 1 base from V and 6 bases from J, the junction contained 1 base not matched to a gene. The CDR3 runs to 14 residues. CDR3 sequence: CATSRAGLANEQFF. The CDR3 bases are TGTGCCACCAGCAGAGCGGGACTAGCCAATGAGCAGTTCTTC.

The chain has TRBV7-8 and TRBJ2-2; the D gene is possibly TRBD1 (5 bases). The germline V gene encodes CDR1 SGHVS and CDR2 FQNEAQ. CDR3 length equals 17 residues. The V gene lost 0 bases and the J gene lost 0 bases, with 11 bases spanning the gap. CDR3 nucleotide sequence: TGTGCCAGCAGCTTAGCAAGGGGAAGGCCGAACACCGGGGAGCTGTTTTTT. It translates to CASSLARGRPNTGELFF.

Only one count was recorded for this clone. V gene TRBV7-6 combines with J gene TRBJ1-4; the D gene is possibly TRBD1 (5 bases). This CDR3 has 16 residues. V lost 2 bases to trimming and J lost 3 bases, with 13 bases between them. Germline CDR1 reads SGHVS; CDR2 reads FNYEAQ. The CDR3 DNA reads TGTGCCAGCAGCTTATTCTCGGGGACTGCTAATGAAAAACTGTTTTTT. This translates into CASSLFSGTANEKLFF.

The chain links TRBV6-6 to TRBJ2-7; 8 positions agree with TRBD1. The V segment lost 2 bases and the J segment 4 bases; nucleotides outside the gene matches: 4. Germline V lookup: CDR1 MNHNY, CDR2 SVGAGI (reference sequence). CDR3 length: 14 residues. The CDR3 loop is CASSYPDREYEQYF. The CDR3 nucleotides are TGTGCCAGCAGTTACCCGGACAGGGAATACGAGCAGTACTTC.

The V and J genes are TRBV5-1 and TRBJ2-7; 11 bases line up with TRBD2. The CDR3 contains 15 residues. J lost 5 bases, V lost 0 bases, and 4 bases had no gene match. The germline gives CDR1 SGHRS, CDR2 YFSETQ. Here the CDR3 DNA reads TGCGCCAGCAGCTTGGATCTAGCGGGAGGTAACGAGCAGTACTTC. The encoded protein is CASSLDLAGGNEQYF.